This T cell receptor beta chain was identified during a study of T cells in Graves' hyperthyroidism and ophthalmopathy. The trim removed 6 bases at V and 4 bases at J, leaving 13 bases unmatched. There are 17 residues in the CDR3. The V gene's germline CDR1 is LNHDA and CDR2 SQIVND (reference sequence). In this sample, this clonotype turned up many times. Amplification of TCR beta CDR3 regions used RNA as the template. TCR CDR3 underwent first-round RT-PCR with the HTBI primer set. A single record per CDR3 protein comes from TCRdb applying MiXCR to the multiplex PCR reads. The sample includes around 580,000 distinct CDR3 sequences, roughly 50% of them seen just once. Diagnosis relied on clinical symptoms, serum thyroxine and TRAb, thyroid ultrasound and orbital computed tomography.

The TCR was taken from a woman younger than 30 with Graves' hyperthyroidism. V is TRBV19 and J is TRBJ2-2; 8 bases are a match to TRBD1. Sequenced input: peripheral blood or thyroid tissue (not recorded which). The CDR3 DNA reads TGTGCCAGTAGACCTACCCAGGGGGACAGGAGCACCGGGGAGCTGTTTTTT. Its translation is CASRPTQGDRSTGELFF.